The TCR beta chain described here comes from a study of CD8 T cells in ankylosing spondylitis. Study-level findings and limits: Earlier studies detected some motif variants in reactive arthritis synovial fluid and blood. Clones linked with disease were CD8+ and fairly uncommon in the peripheral blood. A TCR beta motif of fewer than ten highly homologous variants appeared characteristic of ankylosing spondylitis blood.

5'-RACE, quantitative and with molecular barcodes, yielded the TCR beta libraries. From the 5' RACE reads, TCRdb called clonotypes with MiXCR, one entry per CDR3 protein. Of 160,000 or so distinct CDR3 sequences listed, approximately 9.9% were seen once; the top ten hold roughly 16%. Of note for this clonotype: Its antigen is unidentified. Because the CDR3's place on the DNA is in doubt, the DNA is left out and the CDR3 is given as listed by TCRdb.

Sequencing was performed on blood, either unsorted or a sorted T cell fraction (not recorded which). The clonotype was recovered from a female donor with ankylosing spondylitis or in good health (not recorded which).

The CDR3 loop reads CASSVGTTYTGSCFF. The genes are TRBV9 and TRBJ2-2; TRBD1 is taken as the D call from the table, unchecked against the DNA. From its first to its last residue, the CDR3 has 15 amino acids. Germline CDR1 is SGDLS and CDR2 is YYNGEE.